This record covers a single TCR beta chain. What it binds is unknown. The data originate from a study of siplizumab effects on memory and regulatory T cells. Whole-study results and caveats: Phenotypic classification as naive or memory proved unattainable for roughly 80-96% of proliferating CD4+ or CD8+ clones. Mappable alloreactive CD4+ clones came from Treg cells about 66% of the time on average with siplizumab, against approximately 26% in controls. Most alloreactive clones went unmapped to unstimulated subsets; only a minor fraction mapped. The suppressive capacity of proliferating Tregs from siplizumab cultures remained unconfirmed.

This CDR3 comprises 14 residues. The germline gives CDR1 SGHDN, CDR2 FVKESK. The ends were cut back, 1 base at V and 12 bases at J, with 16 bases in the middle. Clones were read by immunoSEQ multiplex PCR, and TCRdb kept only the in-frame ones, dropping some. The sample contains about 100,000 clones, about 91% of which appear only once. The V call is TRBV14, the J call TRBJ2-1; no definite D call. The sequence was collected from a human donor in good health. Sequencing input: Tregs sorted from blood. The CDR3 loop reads CASSQVYEPWGQFF. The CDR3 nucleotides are TGTGCCAGCAGCCAAGTATATGAACCTTGGGGGCAGTTCTTC.